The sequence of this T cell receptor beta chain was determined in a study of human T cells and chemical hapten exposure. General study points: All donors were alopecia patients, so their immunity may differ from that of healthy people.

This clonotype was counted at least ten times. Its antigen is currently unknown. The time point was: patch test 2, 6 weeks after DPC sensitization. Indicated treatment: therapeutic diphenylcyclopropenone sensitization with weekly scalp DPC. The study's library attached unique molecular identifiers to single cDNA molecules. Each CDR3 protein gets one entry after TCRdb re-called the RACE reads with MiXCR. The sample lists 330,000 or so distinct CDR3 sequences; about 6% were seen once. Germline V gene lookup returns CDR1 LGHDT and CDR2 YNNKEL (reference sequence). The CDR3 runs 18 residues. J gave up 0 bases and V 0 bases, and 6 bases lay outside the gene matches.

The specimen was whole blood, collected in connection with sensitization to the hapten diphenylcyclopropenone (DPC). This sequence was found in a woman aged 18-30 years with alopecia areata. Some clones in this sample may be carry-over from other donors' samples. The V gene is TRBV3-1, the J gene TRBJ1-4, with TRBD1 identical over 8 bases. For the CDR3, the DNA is TGTGCCAGCAGCCAAGATCTCGGGACAGGTACAACTAATGAAAAACTGTTTTTT. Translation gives CASSQDLGTGTTNEKLFF.